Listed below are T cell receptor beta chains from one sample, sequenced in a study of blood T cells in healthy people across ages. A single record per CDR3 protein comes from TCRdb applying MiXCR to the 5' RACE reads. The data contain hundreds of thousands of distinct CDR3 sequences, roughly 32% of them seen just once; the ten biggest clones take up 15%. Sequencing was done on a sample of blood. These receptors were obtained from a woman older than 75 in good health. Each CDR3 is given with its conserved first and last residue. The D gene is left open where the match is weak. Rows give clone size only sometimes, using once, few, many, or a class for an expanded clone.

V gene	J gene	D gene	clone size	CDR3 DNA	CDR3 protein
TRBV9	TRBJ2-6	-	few	TGTGCCAGCAGCGTAGGGGAAGGGAACGGGGCCAACGTCCTGACTTTC	CASSVGEGNGANVLTF
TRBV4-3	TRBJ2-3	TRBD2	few	TGCGCCAGCAGCCAAGGGCGGGGGGGCCGGGATACGCAGTATTTT	CASSQGRGGRDTQYF
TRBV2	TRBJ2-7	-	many	TGTGCCAGCAGTGAAAGACAGACGGTTTCGGGGGAGCAGTACTTC	CASSERQTVSGEQYF
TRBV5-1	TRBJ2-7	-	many	TGCGCCAGCAGACCTGCTACAGGGAACCCCTACGAGCAGTACTTC	CASRPATGNPYEQYF
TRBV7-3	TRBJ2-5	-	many	TGTGCCAGCAGCTTTGGCCGCGCAGAGACCCAGTACTTC	CASSFGRAETQYF
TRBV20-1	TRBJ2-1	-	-	TGCAGTTCTACAGGGCCCTACAATGAGCAGTTCTTC	CSSTGPYNEQFF
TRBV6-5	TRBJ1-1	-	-	TGTGCCGGCAGTTCGAACACTGAAGCTTTCTTT	CAGSSNTEAFF
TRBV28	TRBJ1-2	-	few	TGTGCCAGCAGTTTACACCACCTGGGGGGTGGCTACACCTTC	CASSLHHLGGGYTF
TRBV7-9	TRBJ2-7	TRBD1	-	TGTGCCAGCTCTTCCGGGACAGGGGGCTTTCGCTCCTACGAGCAGTACTTC	CASSSGTGGFRSYEQYF
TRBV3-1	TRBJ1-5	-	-	TGTGCCAGCAGCGGGCAGTACAATCAGCCCCAGCATTTT	CASSGQYNQPQHF
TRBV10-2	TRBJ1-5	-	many	TGCGCCAGCAGGACTGGAGGGGAACCCCAGCATTTT	CASRTGGEPQHF
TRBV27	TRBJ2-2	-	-	TGTGCCAGCAGTCCTACCGCAGGGTCCGGGGAGCTGTTTTTT	CASSPTAGSGELFF
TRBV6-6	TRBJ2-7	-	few	TGTGCCAGCAGAGGTGGCGAAGAGCAGTACTTC	CASRGGEEQYF
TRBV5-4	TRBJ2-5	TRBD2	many	TGTGCCAGCAGCTCCGGGGGGAGATCTGGAGGAGAGACCCAGTACTTC	CASSSGGRSGGETQYF
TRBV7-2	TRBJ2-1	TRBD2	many	TGTGCCAGCAGTCCTAGCGGGGCCAATGAGCAGTTCTTC	CASSPSGANEQFF
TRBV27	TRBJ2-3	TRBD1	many	TGTGCCAGCAGTTCGGGACAGACAGACACAGATACGCAGTATTTT	CASSSGQTDTDTQYF
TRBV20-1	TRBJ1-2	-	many	TGCAGTGCCCCACGCGGGGATGGCTACACCTTC	CSAPRGDGYTF
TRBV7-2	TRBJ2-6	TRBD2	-	TGTGCCAGCAGCTCCGGGACTAGCGGGAGGCGCAGCTCTGGGGCCAACGTCCTGACTTTC	CASSSGTSGRRSSGANVLTF
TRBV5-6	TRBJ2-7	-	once	TGTGCCAGCAGCCCATGGCAGGGAGCGTCCTACGAGCAGTACTTC	CASSPWQGASYEQYF
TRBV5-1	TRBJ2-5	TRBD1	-	TGCGCCAGCAGTCAAGGAGACAGGGGATTCGTAGAGACCCAGTACTTC	CASSQGDRGFVETQYF
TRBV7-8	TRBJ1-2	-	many	TGTGCCAGCAGCTTCTTTACGGACAGTCTCTATGGCTACACCTTC	CASSFFTDSLYGYTF
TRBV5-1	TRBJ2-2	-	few	TGCGCCAGCAGTCCGGCTCTCAACGGGGAGCTGTTTTTT	CASSPALNGELFF
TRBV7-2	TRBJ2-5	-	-	TGTGCCAGCAGCGGATCCGTGGGGAAGGAGACCCAGTACTTC	CASSGSVGKETQYF
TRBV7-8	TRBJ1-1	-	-	TGTGCCAGCAGCCAAGTGGAGATACAGGTGTTTTGGGAGGCTTTCTTT	CASSQVEIQVFWEAFF
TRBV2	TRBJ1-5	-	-	TGTGCCAGCAGTGGGGACGGGAGCAATCAGCCCCAGCATTTT	CASSGDGSNQPQHF
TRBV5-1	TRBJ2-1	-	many	TGCGCCAGCAGCCCGGCCCCCGGGATGGATGAGCAGTTCTTC	CASSPAPGMDEQFF
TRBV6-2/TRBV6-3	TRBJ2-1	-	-	TGTGCCAGCAGTAGGACGGTTAGCTCCTACAATGAGCGGTTCTTC	CASSRTVSSYNERFF
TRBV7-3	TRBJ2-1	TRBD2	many	TGTGCCAGCAGCTTATACGCGGGGGTGGATGAGCAGTTCTTC	CASSLYAGVDEQFF
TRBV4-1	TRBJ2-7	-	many	TGCGCCAGCAGCCAAGGGGACGGGAACTACGAGCAGTACTTC	CASSQGDGNYEQYF
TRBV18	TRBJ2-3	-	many	TGTGCCAGCTCAGCAGATGGACCTCGCACAGATACGCAGTATTTT	CASSADGPRTDTQYF
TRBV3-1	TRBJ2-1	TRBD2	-	TGTGCCAGCAGCCCCCTAGCGGGGGCGTTCAATGAGCAGTTCTTC	CASSPLAGAFNEQFF
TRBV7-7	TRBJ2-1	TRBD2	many	TGTGCTAGCAGTCCCTCGGCAGCGGGGGGGTCCAATGAGCAGTTCTTC	CASSPSAAGGSNEQFF
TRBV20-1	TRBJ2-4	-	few	TGCAGTGCTAGAGCCGGCGAAGCCAAAAACATTCAGTACTTC	CSARAGEAKNIQYF
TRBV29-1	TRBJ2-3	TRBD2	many	TGCAGCGGTACGCGGGGGGTCGGGCTGATAGATACGCAGTATTTT	CSGTRGVGLIDTQYF
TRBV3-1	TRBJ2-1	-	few	TGTGCCAGCAGCCAAGTGGGCGGGACTGGGGTTTATGGTGAGCAGTTCTTC	CASSQVGGTGVYGEQFF
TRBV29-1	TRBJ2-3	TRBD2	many	TGCAGCGTTGTCTCTGCTAGCGGGGGGCGCACAGATACGCAGTATTTT	CSVVSASGGRTDTQYF
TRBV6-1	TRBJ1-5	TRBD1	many	TGTGCCAGCAGTGAAGGAGGCAGACAGGGCTGGCGCAATCAGCCCCAGCATTTT	CASSEGGRQGWRNQPQHF
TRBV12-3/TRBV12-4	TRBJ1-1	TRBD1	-	TGTGCCGGCAGTTTAGCGGGACAGGCGTTTGGGACTGAAGCTTTCTTT	CAGSLAGQAFGTEAFF
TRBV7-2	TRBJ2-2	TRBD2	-	TGTGCCAGCAGCGGAGCGGGAGGGCTTACCGGGGAGCTGTTTTTT	CASSGAGGLTGELFF
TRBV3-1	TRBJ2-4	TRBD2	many	TGTGCCAGCAGCCAGGGAGCGGGGGCCCAAAACATTCAGTACTTC	CASSQGAGAQNIQYF